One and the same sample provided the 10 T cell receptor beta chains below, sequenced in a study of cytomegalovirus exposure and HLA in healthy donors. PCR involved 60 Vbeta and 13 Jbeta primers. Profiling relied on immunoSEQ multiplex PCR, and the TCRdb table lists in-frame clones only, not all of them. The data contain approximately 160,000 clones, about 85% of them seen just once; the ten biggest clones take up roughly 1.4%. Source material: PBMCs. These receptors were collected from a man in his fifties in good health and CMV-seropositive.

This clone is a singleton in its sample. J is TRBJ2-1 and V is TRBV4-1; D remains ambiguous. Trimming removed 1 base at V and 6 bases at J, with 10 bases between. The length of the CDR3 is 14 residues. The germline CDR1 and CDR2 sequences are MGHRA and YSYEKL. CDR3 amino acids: CASSQVPTANEQFF. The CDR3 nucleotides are TGCGCCAGCAGCCAAGTCCCTACCGCCAATGAGCAGTTCTTC.

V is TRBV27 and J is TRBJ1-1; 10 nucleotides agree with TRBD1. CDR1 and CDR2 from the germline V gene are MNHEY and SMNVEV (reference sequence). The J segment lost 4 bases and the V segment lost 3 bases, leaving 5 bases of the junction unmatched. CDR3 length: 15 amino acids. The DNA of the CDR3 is TGTGCCAGCAGTTTGGGGGGACAGGGGACCACTGAAGCTTTCTTT. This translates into CASSLGGQGTTEAFF.

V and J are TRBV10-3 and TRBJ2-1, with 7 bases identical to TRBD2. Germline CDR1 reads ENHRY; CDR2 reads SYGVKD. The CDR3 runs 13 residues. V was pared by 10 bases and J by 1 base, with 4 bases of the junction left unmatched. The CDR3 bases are TGTGCCACCTCTAGCGGATCCTACAATGAGCAGTTCTTC. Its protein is CATSSGSYNEQFF.

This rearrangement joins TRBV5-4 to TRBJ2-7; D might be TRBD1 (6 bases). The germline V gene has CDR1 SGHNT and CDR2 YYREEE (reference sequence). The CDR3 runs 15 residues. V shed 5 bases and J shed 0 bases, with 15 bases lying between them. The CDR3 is CASRGMTGPSYEQYF. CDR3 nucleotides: TGTGCCAGCAGGGGAATGACAGGTCCCTCCTACGAGCAGTACTTC.

The CDR3 DNA follows: TGTGCCAGCAGTTTAATCAGAAATGAGCAGTTCTTC. Translated: CASSLIRNEQFF. The J gene is TRBJ2-1, the V gene TRBV28; no definite D call. V shed 2 bases and J shed 7 bases, with 6 bases lying between them. CDR1 is MDHEN, CDR2 SYDVKM, per germline. This CDR3 contains 12 residues.

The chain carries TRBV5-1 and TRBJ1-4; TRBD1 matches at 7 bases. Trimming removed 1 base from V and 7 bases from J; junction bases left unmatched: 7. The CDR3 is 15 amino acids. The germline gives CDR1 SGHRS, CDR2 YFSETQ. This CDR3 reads CASSLSGTESEKLFF. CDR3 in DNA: TGCGCCAGCAGCTTGAGTGGGACAGAAAGTGAAAAACTGTTTTTT.

The CDR3 loop reads CASSQGTGTGYTF. The CDR3 DNA follows: TGTGCCAGCAGCCAAGGGACAGGGACTGGCTACACCTTC. The chain couples TRBV4-2 to TRBJ1-2, with 8 bases matching TRBD1. V was pared by 1 base and J by 7 bases, with 2 bases of the junction left unmatched. This CDR3 is 13 amino acids long. Germline V gene sequence: CDR1 LGHNA, CDR2 YNFKEQ.

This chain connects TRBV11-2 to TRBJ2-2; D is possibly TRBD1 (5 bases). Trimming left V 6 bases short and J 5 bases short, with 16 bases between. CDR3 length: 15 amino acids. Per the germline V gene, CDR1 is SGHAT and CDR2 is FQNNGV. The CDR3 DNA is TGTGCCAGCAGAATAGTGGGCAGGGTGACCGGGGAGCTGTTTTTT. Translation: CASRIVGRVTGELFF.

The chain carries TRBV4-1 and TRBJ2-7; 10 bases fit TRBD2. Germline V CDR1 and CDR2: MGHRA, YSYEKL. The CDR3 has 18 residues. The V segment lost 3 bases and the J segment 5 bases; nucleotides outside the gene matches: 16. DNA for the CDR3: TGCGCCAGCAGCCAGGGGTGGAGCGGGAGGGCCGTTAGGCACGAGCAGTACTTC. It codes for CASSQGWSGRAVRHEQYF.

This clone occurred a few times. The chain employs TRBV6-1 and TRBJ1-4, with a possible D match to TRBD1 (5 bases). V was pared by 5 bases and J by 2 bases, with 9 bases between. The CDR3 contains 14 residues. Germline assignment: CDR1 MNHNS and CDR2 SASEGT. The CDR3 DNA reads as TGTGCCAGCAGTAGGGGTCCTACTAATGAAAAACTGTTTTTT. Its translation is CASSRGPTNEKLFF.